This paragraph covers one T cell receptor beta chain sequence. Antigen unknown. The data were taken from a study of chemoradiotherapy in HPV16-positive cancers. Method: immunoSEQ multiplex PCR; TCRdb's copy keeps in-frame clones and lacks some. The repertoire holds around 760 clones, with 85% to 90% as singletons. Study outcomes and limitations: During treatment, candidate HPV-specific clones and E7-related motifs expanded in tumor.

V lost 3 bases and J 1 base, leaving 9 bases between the germline ends. From germline, CDR1 is MRHNA and CDR2 SNTAGT. This CDR3 is built from 14 residues. The rearrangement uses TRBV6-4 and TRBJ1-1; D may be TRBD1 (6 bases). The clonotype comes from a human donor with HPV-associated anogenital cancer. The material sequenced was tumor tissue, taken from a patient who underwent chemoradiotherapy. CDR3 in amino acids: CASSETGENTEAFF. CDR3 coding DNA: TGTGCCAGCAGTGAGACAGGAGAGAACACTGAAGCTTTCTTT.